This T cell receptor (beta chain) comes out of a study of brain T cells in children with intractable seizures. Study-wide results and limits: Clones missing pre-surgery may reflect undersampling of that blood sample.

Of note for this clone: What it recognizes is unknown.

Only cases whose brain tissue showed the highest T cell transcript signatures were sequenced. Pre-surgery treatment included at least one anti-epileptic drug. Between the trimmed V and J ends, which lost 1 base and 4 bases, there was a span of 5 bases. The CDR3 is made up of 11 amino acids. Germline CDR1 and CDR2: DFQATT and SNEGSKA (reference sequence). The data were produced by immunoSEQ multiplex PCR, yet TCRdb's version contains in-frame clones alone and is incomplete. This sample has tens of thousands of clones, with around 96% found just once. The sequencing used peripheral blood, collected at surgery. The J gene is TRBJ2-7, the V gene TRBV20-1; D not certain. The receptor comes from a boy in the first two years of life with focal cortical dysplasia and intractable seizures. The CDR3 region has the DNA TGCAGTGCTAGAGTGGGGTACGAGCAGTACTTC. Its translation is CSARVGYEQYF.